Given below is one T cell receptor beta chain in context. Reverse transcribed after extraction, RNA yielded cDNA as the sequencing template. Clones were read by immunoSEQ multiplex PCR, and TCRdb kept only the in-frame ones, dropping some. In the table there are over 85,000 clones, roughly two fifths of which are singletons. These data originate in a study of CD8+ T cells in alopecia areata. The CDR3 spans 14 residues. Unmatched junction bases numbered 7, after V lost 8 bases and J lost 2 bases. Germline V gene sequence: CDR1 MNHNY, CDR2 SVGAGI (reference sequence). The chain employs TRBV6-6 and TRBJ2-5, with 8 nucleotides matching TRBD1. Source material: CD4+ T cells sorted from blood. The source of this sequence is a human donor with alopecia areata. CDR3 in amino acids: CASVRDRRQETQYF. The CDR3 bases are TGTGCCAGCGTCCGGGACAGGAGGCAAGAGACCCAGTACTTC.